These 7 T cell receptor beta chains came from one sample sequenced in a study of OX40 agonist ivuxolimab in advanced cancers. The method was immunoSEQ multiplex PCR; TCRdb's version includes in-frame clones alone and lacks a portion of them. The sample yields approximately 12,000 clones, 80% to 85% seen once. Source: CD4+ or CD8+ T cells sorted from blood, taken in a trial of the OX40 agonist ivuxolimab. The source of these receptors is an adult with an advanced solid tumor such as melanoma, head and neck, liver or kidney cancer.

This clone was detected only once. The chain combines TRBV15 with TRBJ1-2; 9 nucleotides match TRBD1. CDR3 length equals 15 residues. CDR1 is LNHNV and CDR2 is YYDKDF in the germline V gene (reference sequence). V dropped 1 base and J dropped 2; count of bases not matched to a gene: 2. This CDR3 is CATSRVGQGNYGYTF. CDR3 nucleotide sequence: TGTGCCACCAGCAGAGTTGGACAGGGGAACTATGGCTACACCTTC.

This chain uses TRBV7-9 with TRBJ2-7, with D unresolved. V lost 7 bases and J lost 7, with 17 bases in between. Per the germline V gene, CDR1 is SEHNR and CDR2 is FQNEAQ (reference sequence). This CDR3 has 13 residues. The CDR3 region is CASIAAGSEEQYF. CDR3 DNA: TGTGCCAGCATCGCTGCAGGAAGCGAGGAGCAGTACTTC.

V gene TRBV14 combines with J gene TRBJ1-2; perhaps TRBD1 as D (5 bases). Looked up from germline, CDR1 is SGHDN and CDR2 is FVKESK. The CDR3 contains 15 residues. Trimming removed 0 bases from V and 4 bases from J, with 12 bases in between. DNA for the CDR3: TGTGCCAGCAGCCAAGATCGAAGGGGTTTCTATGGCTACACCTTC. Translation gives CASSQDRRGFYGYTF.

J is TRBJ2-7 and V is TRBV7-2, with D possibly matching TRBD2 (6 bases). Germline CDR1 is SGHTA and CDR2 is FQGNSA. The germline V and J ends were trimmed by 1 base and 3 bases, with 13 bases remaining between them. The length of the CDR3 is 15 residues. In nucleotides, the CDR3 is TGTGCCAGCAGCTTAGAGTGGGGGGATTACTACGAGCAGTACTTC. Protein: CASSLEWGDYYEQYF. Drawing the rest from reference TRBV7-2 and TRBJ2-7, the complete variable domain is GAGVSQSPSNKVTEKGKDVELRCDPISGHTALYWYRQSLGQGLEFLIYFQGNSAPDKSGLPSDRFSAERTGGSVSTLTIQRTQQEDSAVYLCASSLEWGDYYEQYFGPGTRLTVT.

The V gene is TRBV4-3, the J gene TRBJ2-1; TRBD1 agrees at 8 bases. The CDR3 is made up of 17 amino acids. V lost 1 base to trimming and J lost 5 bases; unmatched junction nucleotides: 10. The germline CDR1 and CDR2 sequences are LGHNA and YSLEER. The CDR3 region is CASSQGLGQGANNEQFF. Here the CDR3 DNA reads TGCGCCAGCAGCCAAGGATTAGGCCAGGGGGCCAACAATGAGCAGTTCTTC.

The rearrangement joins TRBV4-1 to TRBJ2-5, with D uncertain. The J call is uncertain, as TRBJ2-7 better fits the DNA end. Germline V gives CDR1 MGHRA, CDR2 YSYEKL. This CDR3 has 14 residues. This CDR3 is CASSQDGLGYEQYF. CDR3 nucleotide sequence: TGCGCCAGCAGCCAAGATGGGTTGGGCTACGAGCAGTACTTC.

This sequence joins TRBV7-9 and TRBJ2-7, with 7 bases aligning to TRBD1. J lost 0 bases, V lost 7 bases, and 9 bases had no gene match. This CDR3 comprises 15 residues. Looked up from germline, CDR1 is SEHNR and CDR2 is FQNEAQ (reference sequence). The CDR3 DNA reads TGTGCCAGCACCACTTGGGACAGAGCCTCCTACGAGCAGTACTTC. The encoded protein is CASTTWDRASYEQYF.